Listed below are T cell receptor beta chains from one sample, sequenced in a study of cytomegalovirus exposure and HLA in healthy donors. Here immunoSEQ multiplex PCR was the method, and the copy in TCRdb shows in-frame clones only, minus some. This sample yields about 85,000 clones, of which over 70% are seen a single time; around a quarter belongs to the top ten. Sample: PBMCs. These receptors all stem from a woman aged 50 to 60 in good health and CMV-seropositive. Each CDR3 is given with its conserved first and last residue. D genes are given only for firm matches. For some rows the clone size is stated as once, few or many, or as a class when expanded; others skip it.

v_call	j_call	clone_size	d_call	cdr3_nt	cdr3_aa
TRBV19	TRBJ1-2	-	-	TGTGCCAGTAGTATAGTAGCAGGGGACTATGGCTACACCTTC	CASSIVAGDYGYTF
TRBV30	TRBJ1-4	once	-	TGTGCCTGGAGTACAAGGGGGGAAAAACTGTTTTTT	CAWSTRGEKLFF
TRBV7-7	TRBJ2-1	-	TRBD1	TGTGCTAGCAGCCCAGGGACAGGGGTCAGCAATGAGCAGTTCTTC	CASSPGTGVSNEQFF
TRBV27	TRBJ2-5	-	TRBD2	TGTGCCAGCAGTCAAGCGGGAGTACTAGAGACCCAGTACTTC	CASSQAGVLETQYF
TRBV18	TRBJ1-2	-	-	TGTGCCAGCTCACCGGACAGCTCCCATGGCTACACCTTC	CASSPDSSHGYTF
TRBV5-1	TRBJ1-1	-	-	TGCGCCAGCAGCTTGTCGAGTTCCACTGAAGCTTTCTTT	CASSLSSSTEAFF
TRBV5-1	TRBJ2-3	-	TRBD2	TGCGCCAGCAGCTTTGGACTAGCGGGGGTGTTCACAGATACGCAGTATTTT	CASSFGLAGVFTDTQYF
TRBV29-1	TRBJ1-1	-	-	TGCAGCGTGGGCGGGACCGACTTGCGCCCTGAAGCTTTCTTT	CSVGGTDLRPEAFF
TRBV6-5	TRBJ2-3	-	-	TGTGCCAGCAGTTACTCGTATAAAGATACGCAGTATTTT	CASSYSYKDTQYF
TRBV10-2	TRBJ2-7	-	-	TGCGCCAGCAGTTCCGGGTACGAGCAGTACTTC	CASSSGYEQYF
TRBV6-1	TRBJ2-1	once	TRBD2	TGTGCCAGCAGCCAGGACCTAGCGGGGGTGGAGGAGCAGTTCTTC	CASSQDLAGVEEQFF
TRBV29-1	TRBJ2-1	-	-	TGCAGCGTTGCAAACAATGAGCAGTTCTTC	CSVANNEQFF
TRBV18	TRBJ2-5	-	TRBD2	TGTGCCAGCTCACCACTGACTAGCTGGGAGACCCAGTACTTC	CASSPLTSWETQYF
TRBV7-6	TRBJ1-5	-	TRBD1	TGTGCCAGCAGCCTAACAGGGGGAAATCAGCCCCAGCATTTT	CASSLTGGNQPQHF
TRBV6-5	TRBJ2-7	-	TRBD1	TGTGCCAGCAGTCGACAGGGGGGCCACGAGCAGTACTTC	CASSRQGGHEQYF
TRBV14	TRBJ2-1	-	-	TGTGCCAGCAGCCACCTATTGGGCGCCGGACCCCGACGGGGCAATGAGCAGTTCTTC	CASSHLLGAGPRRGNEQFF
TRBV10-3	TRBJ1-6	once	-	TGTGCCATCAGTGAGAAGGAGGGTGGGTCCTATAATTCACCCCTCCACTTT	CAISEKEGGSYNSPLHF
TRBV2	TRBJ1-5	-	-	TGTGCCAGCACCGAAATTGGGAGGGGGCAGCCCCAGCATTTT	CASTEIGRGQPQHF
TRBV13	TRBJ2-7	-	-	TGTGCCAGCAGCTTAGCGTCACGAGTCGGGACAACCACCTACGAGCAGTACTTC	CASSLASRVGTTTYEQYF
TRBV10-3	TRBJ2-3	-	-	TGTGCCATGGGGCTCAGCACAGATACGCAGTATTTT	CAMGLSTDTQYF
TRBV5-4	TRBJ2-6	-	TRBD1	TGTGCCAGCAGCCCCTCCGGACAGGGTACCCCTGGGGCCAACGTCCTGACTTTC	CASSPSGQGTPGANVLTF
TRBV5-1	TRBJ1-1	-	-	TGCGCCAGCAGCTTGGGACTCCTGAACACTGAAGCTTTCTTT	CASSLGLLNTEAFF
TRBV6-5	TRBJ2-3	-	-	TGTGCCAGCAGAAATCTAGGGAGCAAGGATACGCAGTATTTT	CASRNLGSKDTQYF
TRBV15	TRBJ2-1	-	-	TGTGCCACTGAAACCGGGACTTCCTTATTATACAATGAGCAGTTCTTC	CATETGTSLLYNEQFF
TRBV19	TRBJ1-6	few	TRBD1	TGTGCCAGTAGTTCCCGGGACAGGGGCACGAATTCACCCCTCCACTTT	CASSSRDRGTNSPLHF
TRBV30	TRBJ1-5	-	TRBD1	TGTGCCTGGAGTGTAACAGGGGGCGGTCAGCCCCAGCATTTT	CAWSVTGGGQPQHF
TRBV7-2	TRBJ2-3	-	TRBD2	TGTGCCAGCAGCTTACTAGCGGGGGAGGCGCAGTATTTT	CASSLLAGEAQYF
TRBV11-2	TRBJ2-2	-	TRBD1	TGTGCCAGCAGCCACACTCCGGGACAGGATCACACCGGGGAGCTGTTTTTT	CASSHTPGQDHTGELFF
TRBV4-2	TRBJ2-5	-	TRBD1	TGTGCCAGCAGCCAACCAGGACAGGGGGAAGAGACCCAGTACTTC	CASSQPGQGEETQYF
TRBV5-8	TRBJ2-7	-	-	TGTGCCAGCAGCGAGCTGAGGAGCGAGCAGTACTTC	CASSELRSEQYF
TRBV5-5	TRBJ2-1	once	-	TGTGCCAGCAGCTTGGGATCCCGAGGCGGTGAGCAGTTCTTC	CASSLGSRGGEQFF
TRBV9	TRBJ2-5	-	TRBD2	TGTGCCAGCAGCGAAGCGGGGGGAGGGCAAGAGACCCAGTACTTC	CASSEAGGGQETQYF
TRBV6-1	TRBJ1-1	once	TRBD1	TGTGCCAGCAGTGCCCGACAGGGGGATGGGGCTTTCTTT	CASSARQGDGAFF
TRBV19	TRBJ2-3	-	TRBD1	TGTGCCAGTAGTGCCCGACTGGACAGGGCAAACACAGATACGCAGTATTTT	CASSARLDRANTDTQYF
TRBV5-4	TRBJ2-1	-	-	TGTGCCAGCAGCTTAGGGGGGGGCTTCGACAATGAGCAGTTCTTC	CASSLGGGFDNEQFF
TRBV7-8	TRBJ1-5	-	-	TGTGCCAGCAGCTTAGTCGGGAATAGCAATCAGCCCCAGCATTTT	CASSLVGNSNQPQHF